This entry lists 20 T cell receptor beta chains sequenced from one sample in a study of shared clonotypes between healthy human individuals. Sequencing used immunoSEQ multiplex PCR; TCRdb keeps in-frame clones, though not all of them. This table holds 550,000 to 850,000 clones, roughly 70% found once. The specimen was memory CD4+ T cells sorted from blood. Noted subset: CD45RA-negative fraction. Receptors were obtained from a woman in her thirties in good health.

A word on this clone: Other nucleotide sequences from this sample produce the same CDR3. The chain links TRBV5-1 to TRBJ2-7; 8 bases match TRBD1. The CDR3 has 14 amino acids. CDR1 is SGHRS and CDR2 is YFSETQ in the germline V gene. V lost 3 bases, J lost 3 bases, and 5 bases stayed unmatched. This CDR3 is CASSSRTGNYEQYF. The CDR3 DNA reads TGCGCCAGCAGCTCAAGGACAGGGAACTACGAGCAGTACTTC.

This rearrangement joins TRBV7-6 to TRBJ1-1; D might be TRBD1 (6 bases). V gave up 5 bases and J gave up 0 bases, with 13 bases separating them. CDR3 length: 15 residues. Germline lookup yields CDR1 SGHVS and CDR2 FNYEAQ. For the CDR3, the DNA is TGTGCCAGCAGCAGCCAAACAGGGATGAACACTGAAGCTTTCTTT. Translated, it gives CASSSQTGMNTEAFF.

This chain joins TRBV7-2 and TRBJ1-3; tentative D call: TRBD1 (6 bases). Deletions cut 3 bases from V and 0 bases from J, with 12 bases between. The CDR3 extends over 16 amino acids. CDR1 is SGHTA and CDR2 is FQGNSA in the germline V gene. CDR3 sequence reads: CASSFGGPNSGNTIYF. The CDR3 DNA reads TGTGCCAGCAGCTTCGGGGGGCCAAACTCTGGAAACACCATATATTTT.

The chain joins TRBV7-9 to TRBJ2-2; tentative D call: TRBD1 (6 bases). This CDR3 has 15 residues. Looked up from germline, CDR1 is SEHNR and CDR2 is FQNEAQ (reference sequence). Trimming removed 5 bases from V and 1 base from J, with 11 bases in between. The chain's CDR3 is CASSPGAVNTGELFF. Written as DNA, the CDR3 is TGTGCCAGCAGCCCAGGGGCGGTGAACACCGGGGAGCTGTTTTTT. Combining the CDR3 with reference TRBV7-9 and TRBJ2-2 gives the whole variable domain DTGVSQNPRHKITKRGQNVTFRCDPISEHNRLYWYRQTLGQGPEFLTYFQNEAQLEKSRLLSDRFSAERPKGSFSTLEIQRTEQGDSAMYLCASSPGAVNTGELFFGEGSRLTVL.

The chain couples TRBV9 to TRBJ2-5; no definite D call. CDR3 size: 14 residues. V was shortened by 0 bases and J by 4 bases, with 10 bases between the two germline ends. Germline-derived CDR1 and CDR2 are SGDLS and YYNGEE. CDR3 loop: CASSVGIVGETQYF. CDR3 coding DNA: TGTGCCAGCAGCGTAGGGATAGTCGGAGAGACCCAGTACTTC.

The chain employs TRBV1 and TRBJ2-2. TRBV1 is described as a pseudogene. This CDR3 region has 16 residues. The CDR3 here is CTSSARWGSNTGELFF. The CDR3 DNA reads TGCACCAGCAGCGCCCGCTGGGGGTCGAACACCGGGGAGCTGTTTTTT.

The chain recombines TRBV19 with TRBJ2-4; 7 positions agree with TRBD2. Germline trimming cut 3 bases from V and 2 bases from J; bases unmatched to any gene: 4. Germline CDR1 reads LNHDA; CDR2 reads SQIVND (reference sequence). This CDR3 region has 15 residues. The CDR3 protein is CASSMGGSTKNIQYF. In nucleotides, the CDR3 is TGTGCCAGTAGTATGGGGGGGTCTACCAAAAACATTCAGTACTTC.

This clone has more than one count but fewer than ten. The CDR3 region has the DNA TGTGCCAGCAGTTTAGCTTCAGGGGGCTTTACTGAAGCTTTCTTT. This encodes CASSLASGGFTEAFF. The chain uses TRBV28 and TRBJ1-1; 8 nucleotides match TRBD1. Germline lookup yields CDR1 MDHEN and CDR2 SYDVKM. After removal of 2 bases from V and 5 bases from J, the junction contained 7 bases not matched to a gene. There are 15 residues in the CDR3. The full variable domain, in which reference TRBV28 and TRBJ1-1 provide the parts outside the CDR3, is DVKVTQSSRYLVKRTGEKVFLECVQDMDHENMFWYRQDPGLGLRLIYFSYDVKMKEKGDIPEGYSVSREKKERFSLILESASTNQTSMYLCASSLASGGFTEAFFGQGTRLTVV.

The rearrangement joins TRBV11-2 to TRBJ1-2; D remains ambiguous. The CDR3 is made up of 15 amino acids. Trimming stripped 6 bases from V and 1 base from J, with 15 bases between. Per germline, CDR1 SGHAT and CDR2 FQNNGV. CDR3 sequence: CASRPVGDLNYGYTF. CDR3 nucleotides: TGTGCCAGCAGGCCGGTAGGAGACCTTAACTATGGCTACACCTTC. The full variable domain, rest sourced from reference TRBV11-2 and TRBJ1-2, is EAGVAQSPRYKIIEKRQSVAFWCNPISGHATLYWYQQILGQGPKLLIQFQNNGVVDDSQLPKDRFSAERLKGVDSTLKIQPAKLEDSAVYLCASRPVGDLNYGYTFGSGTRLTVV.

This clone was seen once. This chain connects TRBV28 to TRBJ2-1, with TRBD2 matching 8 bases. Trimming cost V 5 bases and J 8 bases; bases outside gene matches: 11. This CDR3 comprises 15 residues. Germline CDR1 MDHEN, CDR2 SYDVKM. The chain's CDR3 is CASSPGGSGKDEQFF. In nucleotides, the CDR3 is TGTGCCAGCAGTCCGGGGGGGAGCGGGAAGGATGAGCAGTTCTTC.

This clone was seen a handful of times. The CDR3, as DNA: TGCGCCAGCAGCCAAGAGGACAGGCCCGAGACCCAGTACTTC. This codes for CASSQEDRPETQYF. The chain has TRBV4-3 and TRBJ2-5; TRBD1 aligns across 7 bases. The trim removed 0 bases at V and 5 bases at J, leaving 3 bases unmatched. CDR1 LGHNA and CDR2 YSLEER come from the germline V gene. The CDR3 has 14 amino acids.

The table lists this clone with many counts. Other nucleotide sequences in the sample specify the same CDR3. The V gene is TRBV2, the J gene TRBJ1-5, with 9 bases aligning to TRBD1. V trimming: 6 bases; J trimming: 2 bases; junction bases outside the gene matches: 2. Germline V gives CDR1 SNHLY, CDR2 FYNNEI. The CDR3 is 14 residues long. CDR3 sequence (DNA): TGTGCCAGCAGCAGGACAGGGGGCAATCAGCCCCAGCATTTT. It is translated as CASSRTGGNQPQHF.

The rearrangement links TRBV5-1 to TRBJ1-2; 8 bases agree with TRBD1. This CDR3 spans 15 amino acids. Germline CDR1 SGHRS, CDR2 YFSETQ. V shed 6 bases and J 5 bases; nucleotides not matched to a gene: 12. The CDR3 loop is CASIADRGSRYGYTF. In DNA, the CDR3 is TGCGCCAGCATCGCCGACAGGGGTTCTCGGTATGGCTACACCTTC.

CDR3 bases: TGCAGCGCCTTCTCCTACAATGAGCAGTTCTTC. Translated, it gives CSAFSYNEQFF. The chain recombines TRBV29-1 with TRBJ2-1; D gene unclear. Germline lookup yields CDR1 SQVTM and CDR2 ANQGSEA. The CDR3 extends over 11 amino acids. V dropped 7 bases and J dropped 0 bases, with 4 bases sitting between them.

The genes are TRBV5-1 and TRBJ2-2; tentative D call: TRBD1 (6 bases). Trimming stripped 4 bases from V and 4 bases from J, with 17 bases between. This CDR3 spans 16 amino acids. The germline CDR1 and CDR2 sequences are SGHRS and YFSETQ. CDR3 sequence reads: CASSPTGLRGTGELFF. The CDR3 DNA reads TGCGCCAGCAGCCCAACAGGGTTGAGGGGCACCGGGGAGCTGTTTTTT.

This chain links TRBV2 with TRBJ1-4; 7 nucleotides line up with TRBD1. CDR1 SNHLY and CDR2 FYNNEI come from the germline V gene. CDR3 length: 13 residues. Trimming removed 8 bases from V and 6 bases from J; junction bases left unmatched: 6. Here the CDR3 reads CASSTGPDEKLFF. The CDR3 DNA is TGTGCCAGCTCGACAGGGCCGGATGAAAAACTGTTTTTT.

The CDR3: CASSFQGSSGANVLTF. The CDR3 DNA sequence: TGCGCCAGCAGCTTCCAGGGCAGCTCTGGGGCCAACGTCCTGACTTTC. The chain combines TRBV5-1 with TRBJ2-6; TRBD1 is a possible D gene (5 bases). Germline CDR1 is SGHRS and CDR2 is YFSETQ. The CDR3 consists of 16 residues. Deletions cut 2 bases from V and 0 bases from J, with 9 bases between.

This clone was seen more than once but under ten times. This chain connects TRBV10-3 to TRBJ2-5, with unresolved D. V was trimmed by 7 bases and J by 0 bases, leaving 12 bases between them. In germline, CDR1 is ENHRY, CDR2 SYGVKD. There are 14 residues in the CDR3. The CDR3, as DNA: TGTGCCATCAAAAGCCGGTCAGACCAAGAGACCCAGTACTTC. This sequence encodes CAIKSRSDQETQYF.

This clone showed up many times. The DNA for the CDR3 is TGTGCCAGCAGTTTACTAGCGGGAGGGATCTACAATGAGCAGTTCTTC. As protein: CASSLLAGGIYNEQFF. The chain combines TRBV5-4 with TRBJ2-1; 13 nucleotides match TRBD2. Germline assignment: CDR1 SGHNT and CDR2 YYREEE (reference sequence). Unmatched junction bases numbered 5, after V lost 5 bases and J lost 3 bases. CDR3 length: 16 residues.

The chain links TRBV7-2 to TRBJ1-1, with unresolved D. The germline CDR1 and CDR2 sequences are SGHTA and FQGNSA. CDR3 length equals 13 residues. The V end lost 5 bases, the J end lost 3 bases, and 10 bases lay between the germline ends. The CDR3 loop reads CASSTGLDTEAFF. CDR3 nucleotide sequence: TGTGCCAGCAGCACCGGTTTAGACACTGAAGCTTTCTTT.